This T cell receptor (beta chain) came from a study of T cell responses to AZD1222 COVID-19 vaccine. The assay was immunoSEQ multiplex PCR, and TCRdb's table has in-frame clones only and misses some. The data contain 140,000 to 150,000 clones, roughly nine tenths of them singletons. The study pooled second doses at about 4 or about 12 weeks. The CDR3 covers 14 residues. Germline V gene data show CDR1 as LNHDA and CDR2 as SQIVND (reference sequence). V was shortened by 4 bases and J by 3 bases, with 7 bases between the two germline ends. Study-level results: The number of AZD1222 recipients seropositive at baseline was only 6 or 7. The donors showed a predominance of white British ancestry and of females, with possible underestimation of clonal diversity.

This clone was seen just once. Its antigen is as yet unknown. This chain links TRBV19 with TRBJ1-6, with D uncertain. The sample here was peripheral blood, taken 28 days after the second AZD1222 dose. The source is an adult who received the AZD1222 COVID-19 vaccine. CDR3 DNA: TGTGCCAGTAGTACCCGGGACTATAATTCACCCCTCCACTTT. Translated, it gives CASSTRDYNSPLHF.